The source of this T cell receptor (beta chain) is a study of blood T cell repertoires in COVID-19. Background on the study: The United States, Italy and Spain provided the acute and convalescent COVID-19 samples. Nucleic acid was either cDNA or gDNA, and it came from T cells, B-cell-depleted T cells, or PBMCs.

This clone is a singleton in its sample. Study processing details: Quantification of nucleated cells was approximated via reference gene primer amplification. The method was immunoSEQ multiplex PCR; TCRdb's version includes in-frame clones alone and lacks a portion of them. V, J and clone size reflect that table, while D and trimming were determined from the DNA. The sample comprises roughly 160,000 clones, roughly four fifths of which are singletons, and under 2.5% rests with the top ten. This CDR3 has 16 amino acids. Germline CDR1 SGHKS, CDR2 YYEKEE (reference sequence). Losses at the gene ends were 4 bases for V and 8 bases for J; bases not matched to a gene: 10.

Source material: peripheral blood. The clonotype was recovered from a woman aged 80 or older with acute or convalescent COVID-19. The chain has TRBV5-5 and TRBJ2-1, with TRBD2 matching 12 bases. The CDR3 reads CASSIRLAGVFDEQFF. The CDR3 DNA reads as TGTGCCAGCAGCATCCGACTAGCGGGAGTCTTTGATGAGCAGTTCTTC.